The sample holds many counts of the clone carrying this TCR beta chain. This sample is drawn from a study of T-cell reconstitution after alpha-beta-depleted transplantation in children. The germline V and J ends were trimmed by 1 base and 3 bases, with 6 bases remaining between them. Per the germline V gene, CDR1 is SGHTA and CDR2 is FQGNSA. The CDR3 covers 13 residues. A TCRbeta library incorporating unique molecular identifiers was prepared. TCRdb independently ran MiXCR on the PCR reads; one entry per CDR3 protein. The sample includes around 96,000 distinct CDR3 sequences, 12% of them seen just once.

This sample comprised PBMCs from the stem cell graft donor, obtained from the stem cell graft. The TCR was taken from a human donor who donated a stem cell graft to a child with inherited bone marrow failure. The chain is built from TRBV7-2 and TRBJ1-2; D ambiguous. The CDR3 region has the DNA TGTGCCAGCAGCTTAGGGGCAGACTATGGCTACACCTTC. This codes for CASSLGADYGYTF.